Presented here are 5 T cell receptor beta chains from one specimen sequenced in a study of blood T cell repertoires in COVID-19. Some clones are missing from TCRdb's copy, which holds only in-frame ones; the method was immunoSEQ multiplex PCR. The sample has over 70,000 clones, 75% to 90% seen once; the top ten hold over 8.5%. The sample comprised peripheral blood. The source of these receptors is a man older than 75 with acute or convalescent COVID-19.

The chain carries TRBV19 and TRBJ2-1; TRBD1 agrees at 8 bases. Germline CDR1 LNHDA, CDR2 SQIVND (reference sequence). This CDR3 region has 15 residues. V lost 4 bases to trimming and J lost 3 bases; unmatched junction nucleotides: 5. The chain's CDR3 is CASSTRQGNYNEQFF. The CDR3 DNA follows: TGTGCCAGTAGTACACGACAGGGGAACTACAATGAGCAGTTCTTC. The full variable domain, with the rest looked up from reference TRBV19 and TRBJ2-1, is DGGITQSPKYLFRKEGQNVTLSCEQNLNHDAMYWYRQDPGQGLRLIYYSQIVNDFQKGDIAEGYSVSREKKESFPLTVTSAQKNPTAFYLCASSTRQGNYNEQFFGPGTRLTVL.

V is TRBV19 and J is TRBJ2-1; the D gene is possibly TRBD1 (6 bases). This CDR3 contains 15 residues. Trimming cost V 5 bases and J 3 bases, with 14 bases left between them. Germline-derived CDR1 and CDR2 are LNHDA and SQIVND (reference sequence). CDR3 sequence (DNA): TGTGCCAGTAGTTCAGGGTCCAGGGGCTACAATGAGCAGTTCTTC. This gives the protein CASSSGSRGYNEQFF.

The chain recombines TRBV24-1 with TRBJ2-2; 10 bases agree with TRBD1. The CDR3 contains 14 residues. Germline values: CDR1 KGHDR, CDR2 SFDVKD. Losses at the gene ends were 6 bases for V and 10 bases for J; bases not matched to a gene: 7. The CDR3 reads CATSQGQGFEELFF. The CDR3 DNA sequence: TGTGCCACCAGTCAGGGACAGGGGTTCGAGGAGCTGTTTTTT.

This clone was counted a few times. The rearrangement uses TRBV18 and TRBJ1-1; D call uncertain. Germline V gene lookup returns CDR1 KGHSH and CDR2 LQKENI. The CDR3 spans 15 residues. V lost 0 bases and J 1 base, leaving 9 bases between the germline ends. The CDR3 region is CASSPPPGRNTEAFF. The CDR3 nucleotides are TGTGCCAGCTCACCACCTCCAGGTCGGAACACTGAAGCTTTCTTT.

Only one count was recorded for this clone. Here the CDR3 reads CATSRETRDPYEQYF. The DNA of the CDR3 is TGTGCCACCAGCAGAGAGACACGGGATCCCTACGAGCAGTACTTC. V and J are TRBV15 and TRBJ2-7; D perhaps matches TRBD2 (5 bases). CDR1 is LNHNV and CDR2 is YYDKDF in the germline V gene (reference sequence). The CDR3 has 15 residues. V lost 0 bases and J 2 bases, leaving 11 bases between the germline ends.